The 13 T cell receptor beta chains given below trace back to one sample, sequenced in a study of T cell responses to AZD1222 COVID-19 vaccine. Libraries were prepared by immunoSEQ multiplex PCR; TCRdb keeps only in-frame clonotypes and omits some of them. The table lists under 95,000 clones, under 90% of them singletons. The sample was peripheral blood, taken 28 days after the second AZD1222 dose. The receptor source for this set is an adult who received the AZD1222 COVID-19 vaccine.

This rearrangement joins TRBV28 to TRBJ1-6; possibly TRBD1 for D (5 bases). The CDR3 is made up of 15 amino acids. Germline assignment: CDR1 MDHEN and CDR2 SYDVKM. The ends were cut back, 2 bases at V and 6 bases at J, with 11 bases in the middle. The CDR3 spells CASSLQGTINSPLHF. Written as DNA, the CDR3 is TGTGCCAGCAGTTTACAGGGCACGATTAATTCACCCCTCCACTTT.

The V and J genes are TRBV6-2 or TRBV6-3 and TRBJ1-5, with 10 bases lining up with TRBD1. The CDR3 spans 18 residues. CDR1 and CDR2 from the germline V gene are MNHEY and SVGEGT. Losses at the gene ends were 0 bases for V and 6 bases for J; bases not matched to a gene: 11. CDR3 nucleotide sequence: TGTGCCAGCAGTTACTCCCGACAGGGGGCTGGAGGTAGTCAGCCCCAGCATTTT. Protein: CASSYSRQGAGGSQPQHF.

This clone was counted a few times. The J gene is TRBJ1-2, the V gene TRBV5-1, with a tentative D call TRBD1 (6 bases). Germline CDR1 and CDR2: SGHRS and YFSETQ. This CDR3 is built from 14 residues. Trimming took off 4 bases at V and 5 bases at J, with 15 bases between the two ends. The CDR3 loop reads CASSITGSGYGYTF. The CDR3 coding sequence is TGCGCCAGCAGCATTACAGGGTCTGGGTATGGCTACACCTTC.

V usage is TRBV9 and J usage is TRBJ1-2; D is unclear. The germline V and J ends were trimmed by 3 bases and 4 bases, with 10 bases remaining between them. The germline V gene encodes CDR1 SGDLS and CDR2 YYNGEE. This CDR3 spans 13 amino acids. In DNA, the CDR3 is TGTGCCAGCAGCGGAGGGAGGGTCTATGGCTACACCTTC. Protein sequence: CASSGGRVYGYTF.

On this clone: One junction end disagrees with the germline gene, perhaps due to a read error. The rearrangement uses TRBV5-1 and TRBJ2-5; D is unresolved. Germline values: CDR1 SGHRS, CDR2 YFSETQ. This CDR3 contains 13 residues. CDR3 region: CASSLVSKEAQYF. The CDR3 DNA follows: TGCGCCAGCAGCTTGGTTAGTAAAGAGGCCCAGTACTTC.

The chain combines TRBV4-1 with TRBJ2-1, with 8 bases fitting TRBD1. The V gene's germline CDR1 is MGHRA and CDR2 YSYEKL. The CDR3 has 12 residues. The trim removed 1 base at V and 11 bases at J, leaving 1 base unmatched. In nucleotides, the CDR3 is TGCGCCAGCAGCCAAGCCAGGGGGCAGCAGTTCTTC. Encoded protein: CASSQARGQQFF.

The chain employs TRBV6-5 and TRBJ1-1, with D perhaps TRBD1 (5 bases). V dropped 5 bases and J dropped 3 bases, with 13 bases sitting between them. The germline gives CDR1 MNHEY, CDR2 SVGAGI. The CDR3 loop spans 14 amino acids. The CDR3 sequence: CASSRAAGHTEAFF. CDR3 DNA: TGTGCCAGCAGTAGGGCCGCGGGGCACACTGAAGCTTTCTTT.

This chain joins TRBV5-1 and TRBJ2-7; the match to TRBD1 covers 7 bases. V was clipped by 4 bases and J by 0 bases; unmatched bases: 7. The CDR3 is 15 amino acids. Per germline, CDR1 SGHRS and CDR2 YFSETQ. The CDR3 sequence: CASSPGQLSSYEQYF. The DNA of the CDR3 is TGCGCCAGCAGCCCGGGACAGCTGAGCTCCTACGAGCAGTACTTC. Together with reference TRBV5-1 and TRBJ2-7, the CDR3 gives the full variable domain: KAGVTQTPRYLIKTRGQQVTLSCSPISGHRSVSWYQQTPGQGLQFLFEYFSETQRNKGNFPGRFSGRQFSNSRSEMNVSTLELGDSALYLCASSPGQLSSYEQYFGPGTRLTVT.

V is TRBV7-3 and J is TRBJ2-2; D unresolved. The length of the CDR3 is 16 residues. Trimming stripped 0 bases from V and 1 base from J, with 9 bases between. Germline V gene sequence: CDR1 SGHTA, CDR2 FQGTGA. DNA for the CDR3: TGTGCCAGCAGCTTAACGGTAGCCAGGAACACCGGGGAGCTGTTTTTT. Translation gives CASSLTVARNTGELFF.

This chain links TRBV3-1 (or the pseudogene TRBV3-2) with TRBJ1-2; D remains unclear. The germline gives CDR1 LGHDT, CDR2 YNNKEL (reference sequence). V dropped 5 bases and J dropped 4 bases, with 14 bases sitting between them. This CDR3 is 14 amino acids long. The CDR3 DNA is TGTGCCAGCAGCGTTGATGTGCAGGTCTATGGCTACACCTTC. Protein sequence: CASSVDVQVYGYTF.

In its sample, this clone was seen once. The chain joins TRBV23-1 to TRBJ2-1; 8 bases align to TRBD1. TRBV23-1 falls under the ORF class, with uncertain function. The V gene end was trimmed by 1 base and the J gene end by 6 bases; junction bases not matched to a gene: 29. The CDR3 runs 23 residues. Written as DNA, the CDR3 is TGCGCCAGCAGTCAATTATGGGACAGGAGGCGACGATGCCGGGGGTCCGACTCCAATGAGCAGTTCTTC. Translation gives CASSQLWDRRRRCRGSDSNEQFF.

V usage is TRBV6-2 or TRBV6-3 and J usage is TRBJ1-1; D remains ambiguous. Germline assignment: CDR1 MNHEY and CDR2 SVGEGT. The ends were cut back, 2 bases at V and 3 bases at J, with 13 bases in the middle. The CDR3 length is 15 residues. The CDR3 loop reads CASSYIPGLDTEAFF. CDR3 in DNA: TGTGCCAGCAGTTACATACCCGGACTGGACACTGAAGCTTTCTTT.

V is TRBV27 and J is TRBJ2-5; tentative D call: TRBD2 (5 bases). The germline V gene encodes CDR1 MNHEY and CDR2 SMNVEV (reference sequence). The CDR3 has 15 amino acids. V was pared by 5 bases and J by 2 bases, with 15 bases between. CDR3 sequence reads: CASSISGSQQETQYF. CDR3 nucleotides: TGTGCCAGCAGTATCTCGGGGAGTCAGCAAGAGACCCAGTACTTC.